This entry concerns a single TCR beta chain. This record belongs to a study of cytomegalovirus exposure and HLA in healthy donors. Overall study: Among the 398 donors who were genotyped, around 77% fell in the genetic ancestry cluster that is associated with self-reported Caucasian donors.

The CDR3 has 14 amino acids. The V gene's germline CDR1 is SGHDT and CDR2 YYEEEE. Trimming left V 0 bases short and J 9 bases short, with 15 bases between. The primer mix had 60 Vbeta and 13 Jbeta primers. Sequenced by immunoSEQ multiplex PCR; TCRdb stores in-frame clones only, minus some. Its table lists about 160,000 clones. Sequenced sample: PBMCs. The rearrangement links TRBV5-6 to TRBJ1-2, with D possibly matching TRBD1 (6 bases). This TCR was sampled from a woman in her sixties or seventies in good health and CMV-seronegative. The CDR3 region has the DNA TGTGCCAGCAGCTTGGTAGACGGGACAAAAAGCTACACCTTC. Its protein is CASSLVDGTKSYTF.